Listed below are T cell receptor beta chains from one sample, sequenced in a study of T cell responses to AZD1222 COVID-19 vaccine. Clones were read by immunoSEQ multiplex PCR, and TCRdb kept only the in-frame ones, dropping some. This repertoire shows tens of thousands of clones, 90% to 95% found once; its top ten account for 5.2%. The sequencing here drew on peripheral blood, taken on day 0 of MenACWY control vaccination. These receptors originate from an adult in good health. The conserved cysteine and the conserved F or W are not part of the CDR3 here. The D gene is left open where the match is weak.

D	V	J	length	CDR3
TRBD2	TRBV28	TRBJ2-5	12	ASNRAGGTETQY
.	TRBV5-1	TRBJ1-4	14	ASSLSLGVLNEKLF
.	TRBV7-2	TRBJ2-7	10	ASSTDNYEQY
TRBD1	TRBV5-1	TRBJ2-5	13	ASSHGQGAQETQY
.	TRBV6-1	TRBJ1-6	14	ASSDDSNQRNSPLH
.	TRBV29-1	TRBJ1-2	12	SVERGAIFSGYT
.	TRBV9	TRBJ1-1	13	ASSVEAKANTEAF
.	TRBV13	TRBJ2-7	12	ASSFGQLSYEQY
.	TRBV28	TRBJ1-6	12	ASSLLGGDSPLH
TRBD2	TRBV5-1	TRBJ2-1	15	ASSIGLAGSSYNEQF
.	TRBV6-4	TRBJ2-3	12	ASSSGSSTDTQY
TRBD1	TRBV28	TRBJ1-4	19	ASSPQRLGTGGALGHEKLF
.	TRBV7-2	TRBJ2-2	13	ASRSPRGNTGELF
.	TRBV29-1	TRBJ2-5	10	SVVPSQETQY
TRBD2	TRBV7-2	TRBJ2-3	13	ASSLEGLPTDTQY
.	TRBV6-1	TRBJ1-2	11	ASSERVLYGYT
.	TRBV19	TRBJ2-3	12	ASSFGGGTDTQY
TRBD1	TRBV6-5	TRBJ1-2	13	ASSYNRGRDYGYT
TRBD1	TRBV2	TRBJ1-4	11	ASSGGTGEKLF
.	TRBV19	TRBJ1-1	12	ASSPPSGRREAF
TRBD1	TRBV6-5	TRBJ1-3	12	ASSLGQRVDTIY
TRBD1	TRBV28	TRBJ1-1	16	ASSSPGTGGDLNTEAF
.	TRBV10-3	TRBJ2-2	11	ATNRESAGELF
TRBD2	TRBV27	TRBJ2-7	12	ASSFGSGTYEQY
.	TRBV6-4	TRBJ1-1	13	ASSDSRLLGTEAF
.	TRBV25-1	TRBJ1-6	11	ASSAVHNSPLH
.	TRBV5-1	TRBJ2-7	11	ASSLDRAHEQY
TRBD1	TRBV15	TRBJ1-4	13	ATSRAGQGDEKLF
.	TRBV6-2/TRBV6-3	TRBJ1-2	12	ASSRGDVGAGYT
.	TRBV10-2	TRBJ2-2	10	ASSENTGELF
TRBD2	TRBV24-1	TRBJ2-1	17	ATSRYLGTGGLGGNEQF
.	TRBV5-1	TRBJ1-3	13	ASSPQGRSANTIY
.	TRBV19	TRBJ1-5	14	ASSVDTGFSNQPQH
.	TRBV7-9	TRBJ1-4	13	ASSLDGGKGEKLF
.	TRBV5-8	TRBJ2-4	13	ASSRGISAADIQY
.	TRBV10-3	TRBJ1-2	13	AISEGKGVGYGYT
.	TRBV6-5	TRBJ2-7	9	ASSYFEALP
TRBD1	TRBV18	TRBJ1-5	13	ASSTGTGDYQPQH
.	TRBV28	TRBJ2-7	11	ASSLNGFYEQY
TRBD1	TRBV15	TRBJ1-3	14	ATSRGLTGVGNTIY